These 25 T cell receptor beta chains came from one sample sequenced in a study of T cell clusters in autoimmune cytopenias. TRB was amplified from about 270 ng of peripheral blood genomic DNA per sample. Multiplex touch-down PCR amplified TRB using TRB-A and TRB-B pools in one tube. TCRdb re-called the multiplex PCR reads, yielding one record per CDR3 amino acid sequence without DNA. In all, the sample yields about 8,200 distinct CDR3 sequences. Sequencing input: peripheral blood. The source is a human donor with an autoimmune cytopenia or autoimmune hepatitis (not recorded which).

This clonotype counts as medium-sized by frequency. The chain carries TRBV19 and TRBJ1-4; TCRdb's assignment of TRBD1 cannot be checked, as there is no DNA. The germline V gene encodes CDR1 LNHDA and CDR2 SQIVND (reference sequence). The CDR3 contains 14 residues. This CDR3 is CASSWRGGDEKLFF.

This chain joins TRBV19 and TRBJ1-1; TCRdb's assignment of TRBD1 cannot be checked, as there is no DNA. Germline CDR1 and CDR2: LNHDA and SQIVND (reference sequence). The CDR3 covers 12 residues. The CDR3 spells CASNRQGAPAFF.

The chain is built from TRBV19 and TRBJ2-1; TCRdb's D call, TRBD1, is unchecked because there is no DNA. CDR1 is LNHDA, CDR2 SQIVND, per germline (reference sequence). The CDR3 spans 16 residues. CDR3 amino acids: CASSIQLQGAYNEQFF.

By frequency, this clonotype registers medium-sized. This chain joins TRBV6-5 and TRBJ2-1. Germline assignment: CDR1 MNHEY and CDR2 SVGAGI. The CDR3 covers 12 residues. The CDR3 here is CASRSDIDEQFF.

The CDR3 protein is CASSYPTPGRSSTDTQYF. V gene TRBV6-1 combines with J gene TRBJ2-3; absent DNA, TCRdb's TRBD1 call cannot be checked. Germline V gives CDR1 MNHNS, CDR2 SASEGT. The CDR3 length is 18 residues.

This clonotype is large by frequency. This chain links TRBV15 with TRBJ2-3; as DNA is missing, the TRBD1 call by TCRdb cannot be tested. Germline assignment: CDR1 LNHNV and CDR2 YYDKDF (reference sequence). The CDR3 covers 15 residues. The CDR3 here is CATSRDLNSRRAQYF. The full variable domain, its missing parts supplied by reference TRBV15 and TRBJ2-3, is DAMVIQNPRYQVTQFGKPVTLSCSQTLNHNVMYWYQQKSSQAPKLLFHYYDKDFNNEADTPDNFQSRRPNTSFCFLDIRSPGLGDTAMYLCATSRDLNSRRAQYFGPGTRLTVL.

CDR3 sequence: CASSYGTGRTQYF. This chain uses TRBV12-3 or TRBV12-4 with TRBJ2-5; TCRdb selects TRBD1, and the lack of DNA leaves this call unchecked. This CDR3 region has 13 residues.

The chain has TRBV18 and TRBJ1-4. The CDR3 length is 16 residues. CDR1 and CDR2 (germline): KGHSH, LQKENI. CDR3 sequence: CASSPPTAQRSEKLFF.

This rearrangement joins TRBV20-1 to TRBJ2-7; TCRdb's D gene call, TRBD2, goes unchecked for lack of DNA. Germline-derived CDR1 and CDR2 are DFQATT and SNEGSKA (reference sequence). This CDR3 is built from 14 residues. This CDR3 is CSAQGLAGVPEQYF.

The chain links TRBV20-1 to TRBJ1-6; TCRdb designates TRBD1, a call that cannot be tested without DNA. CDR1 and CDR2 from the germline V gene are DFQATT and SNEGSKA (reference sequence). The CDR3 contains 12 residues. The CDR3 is CSARTENSPLHF.

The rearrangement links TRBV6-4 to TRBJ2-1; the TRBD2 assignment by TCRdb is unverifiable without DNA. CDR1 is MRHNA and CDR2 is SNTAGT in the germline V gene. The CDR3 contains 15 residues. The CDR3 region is CASSRESGVYNEQFF.

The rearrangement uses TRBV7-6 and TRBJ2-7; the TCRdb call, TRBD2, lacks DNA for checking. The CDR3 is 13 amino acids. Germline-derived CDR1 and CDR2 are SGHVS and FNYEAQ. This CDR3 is CASSLGEEGEQYF.

The CDR3 spells CASSFGRDTEAFF. The chain employs TRBV12-3 or TRBV12-4 and TRBJ1-1. The CDR3 runs to 13 residues.

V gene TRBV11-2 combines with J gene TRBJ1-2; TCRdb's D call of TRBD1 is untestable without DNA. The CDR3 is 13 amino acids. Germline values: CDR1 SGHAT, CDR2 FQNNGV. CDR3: CASSLGPRDGYTF.

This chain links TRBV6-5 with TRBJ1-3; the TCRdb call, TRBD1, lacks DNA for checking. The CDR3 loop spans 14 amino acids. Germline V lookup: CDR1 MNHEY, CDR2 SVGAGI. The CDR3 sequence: CASRGQGIGNTIYF.

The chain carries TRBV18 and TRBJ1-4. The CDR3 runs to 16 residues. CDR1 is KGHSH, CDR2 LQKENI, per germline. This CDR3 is CASSPRSGERDEKLFF.

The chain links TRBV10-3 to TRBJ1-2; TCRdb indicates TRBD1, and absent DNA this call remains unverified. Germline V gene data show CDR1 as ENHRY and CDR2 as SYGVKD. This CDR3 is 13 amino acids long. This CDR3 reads CASGTGGFGGYTF.

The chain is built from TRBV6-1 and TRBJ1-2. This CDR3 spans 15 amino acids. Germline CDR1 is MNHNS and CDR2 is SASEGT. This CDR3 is CASSDGPERVYGYTF.

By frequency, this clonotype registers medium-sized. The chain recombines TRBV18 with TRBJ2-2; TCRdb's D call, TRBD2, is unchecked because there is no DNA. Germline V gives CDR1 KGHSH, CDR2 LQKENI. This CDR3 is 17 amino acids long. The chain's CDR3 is CASSPRGAEGGTGELFF. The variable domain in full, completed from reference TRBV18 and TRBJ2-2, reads NAGVMQNPRHLVRRRGQEARLRCSPMKGHSHVYWYRQLPEEGLKFMVYLQKENIIDESGMPKERFSAEFPKEGPSILRIQQVVRGDSAAYFCASSPRGAEGGTGELFFGEGSRLTVL.

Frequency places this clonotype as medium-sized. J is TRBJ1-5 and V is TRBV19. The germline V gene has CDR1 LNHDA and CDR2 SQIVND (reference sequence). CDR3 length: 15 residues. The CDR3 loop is CASSMEQLPGQPQHF.

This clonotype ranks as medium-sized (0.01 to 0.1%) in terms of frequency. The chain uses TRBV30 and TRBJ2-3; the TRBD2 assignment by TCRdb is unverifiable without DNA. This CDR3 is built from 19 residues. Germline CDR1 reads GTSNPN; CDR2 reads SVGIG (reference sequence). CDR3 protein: CAWSRGSGPTLYFTDTQYF.

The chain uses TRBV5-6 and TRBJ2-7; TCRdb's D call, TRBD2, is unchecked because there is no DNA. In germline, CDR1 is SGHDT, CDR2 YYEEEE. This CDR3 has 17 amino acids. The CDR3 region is CASSSRLAGILSYEQYF.

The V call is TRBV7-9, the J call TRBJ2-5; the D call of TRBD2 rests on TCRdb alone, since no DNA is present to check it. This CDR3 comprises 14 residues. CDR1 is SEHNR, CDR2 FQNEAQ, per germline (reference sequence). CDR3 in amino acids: CASSLGSVGKTQYF.

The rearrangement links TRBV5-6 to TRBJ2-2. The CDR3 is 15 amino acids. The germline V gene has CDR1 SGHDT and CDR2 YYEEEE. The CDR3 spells CASSLATSRTGELFF. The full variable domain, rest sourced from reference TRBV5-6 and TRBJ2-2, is DAGVTQSPTHLIKTRGQQVTLRCSPKSGHDTVSWYQQALGQGPQFIFQYYEEEERQRGNFPDRFSGHQFPNYSSELNVNALLLGDSALYLCASSLATSRTGELFFGEGSRLTVL.

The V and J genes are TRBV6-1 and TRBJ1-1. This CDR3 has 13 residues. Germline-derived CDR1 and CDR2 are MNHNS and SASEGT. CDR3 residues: CASSVPQNTEAFF.